The rows below give T cell receptor beta chains drawn from one sample of a study of blood T cell repertoires in COVID-19. Sequencing used immunoSEQ multiplex PCR; TCRdb keeps in-frame clones, though not all of them. The data contain 330,000 or so clones, roughly 86% of them singletons. Sequenced sample: PBMCs or T cells enriched from blood (not recorded which). These receptor sequences come from a man aged 35-49 years in a cohort exposed to, infected with or recovered from COVID-19 (not recorded which). Each CDR3 is given with its conserved first and last residue. Fields, in order: D gene, J gene, V gene, clone size, CDR3 DNA, CDR3 protein. D genes are given only for firm matches. Clone size is not always given. Where it is, it says once, few, many or a class for expanded clones.

D gene: TRBD2
J gene: TRBJ2-1
V gene: TRBV19
clone size: NA
CDR3 DNA: TGTGCCAGTAGTGCGAACTTGGGGGGGTGGGAGTTCTTC
CDR3 protein: CASSANLGGWEFF

D gene: NA
J gene: TRBJ1-5
V gene: TRBV29-1
clone size: NA
CDR3 DNA: TGCAGCGTTGCCCTGGGGGGGCAGGGCAATCAGCCCCAGCATTTT
CDR3 protein: CSVALGGQGNQPQHF

D gene: NA
J gene: TRBJ1-2
V gene: TRBV29-1
clone size: NA
CDR3 DNA: TGCAGCGTTGACCTGGACAAGTATGGCTACACCTTC
CDR3 protein: CSVDLDKYGYTF

D gene: TRBD2
J gene: TRBJ2-7
V gene: TRBV28
clone size: NA
CDR3 DNA: TGTGCCAGCAGTCCGCCGACTAGCGGGAACTTTAATGAGCAGTACTTC
CDR3 protein: CASSPPTSGNFNEQYF

D gene: NA
J gene: TRBJ1-3
V gene: TRBV27
clone size: NA
CDR3 DNA: TGTGCCAGCATAGGAGCTGGAAACACCATATATTTT
CDR3 protein: CASIGAGNTIYF

D gene: NA
J gene: TRBJ1-6
V gene: TRBV5-1
clone size: NA
CDR3 DNA: TGCGCCAGCAGCTTGGGAAGTGCAGGATCGAGCTCCTATAATTCACCCCTCCACTTT
CDR3 protein: CASSLGSAGSSSYNSPLHF

D gene: NA
J gene: TRBJ2-5
V gene: TRBV2
clone size: NA
CDR3 DNA: TGTGCCAGCAGTCTCGACAGGAGAGCAGAGACCCAGTACTTC
CDR3 protein: CASSLDRRAETQYF

D gene: TRBD1
J gene: TRBJ2-2
V gene: TRBV7-6
clone size: NA
CDR3 DNA: TGTGCCAGCAGCCCGGACAGGGTGGTTTCCGGGGAGCTGTTTTTT
CDR3 protein: CASSPDRVVSGELFF

D gene: TRBD2
J gene: TRBJ2-1
V gene: TRBV5-1
clone size: NA
CDR3 DNA: TGCGCCAGCAGCTTGGCCCGCGGGAGCTCCTACAATGAGCAGTTCTTC
CDR3 protein: CASSLARGSSYNEQFF

D gene: NA
J gene: TRBJ1-2
V gene: TRBV7-9
clone size: NA
CDR3 DNA: TGTGCCAGCAGCTTACGAGATAACTATGGCTACACCTTC
CDR3 protein: CASSLRDNYGYTF

D gene: NA
J gene: TRBJ2-1
V gene: TRBV19
clone size: NA
CDR3 DNA: TGTGCCAGTAAACTCGCCAATGAGCAGTTCTTC
CDR3 protein: CASKLANEQFF

D gene: TRBD2
J gene: TRBJ2-7
V gene: TRBV5-1
clone size: NA
CDR3 DNA: TGCGCCAGCAGCTTGGGCGGGAGCTTGGGTGAGCAGTACTTC
CDR3 protein: CASSLGGSLGEQYF

D gene: NA
J gene: TRBJ1-6
V gene: TRBV15
clone size: NA
CDR3 DNA: TGTGCCACCAGCAGAGTGGCAGTAAATTCACCCCTCCACTTT
CDR3 protein: CATSRVAVNSPLHF

D gene: TRBD1
J gene: TRBJ1-4
V gene: TRBV28
clone size: NA
CDR3 DNA: TGTGCCAGCAGTTCGCCAACGGGGACAGGGAATGAAAAACTGTTTTTT
CDR3 protein: CASSSPTGTGNEKLFF

D gene: TRBD1
J gene: TRBJ1-5
V gene: TRBV2
clone size: NA
CDR3 DNA: TGTGCCAGCAGTTACTCGGACAGGGATCAGCCCCAGCATTTT
CDR3 protein: CASSYSDRDQPQHF

D gene: TRBD1
J gene: TRBJ1-2
V gene: TRBV4-2
clone size: NA
CDR3 DNA: TGTGCCAGCAGCCAAGTTCCCAGGGGGACTTATGGCTACACCTTC
CDR3 protein: CASSQVPRGTYGYTF

D gene: NA
J gene: TRBJ1-2
V gene: TRBV28
clone size: few
CDR3 DNA: TGTGCCAGCAGCACTTCTAACTATGGCTACACCTTC
CDR3 protein: CASSTSNYGYTF

D gene: TRBD1
J gene: TRBJ1-2
V gene: TRBV5-5
clone size: NA
CDR3 DNA: TGTGCCAGCAGCTGGACAGGTGAGAGGAACTATGGCTACACCTTC
CDR3 protein: CASSWTGERNYGYTF

D gene: TRBD2
J gene: TRBJ2-1
V gene: TRBV7-6
clone size: NA
CDR3 DNA: TGTGCCAGCAGCTTAGAGAGACTAGCGGGACCGCAGTTCTTC
CDR3 protein: CASSLERLAGPQFF

D gene: TRBD2
J gene: TRBJ2-2
V gene: TRBV4-1
clone size: once
CDR3 DNA: TGCGCCAGCAGCCAACTCCCCTTAGCGGGAAAAGGGGAGCTGTTTTTT
CDR3 protein: CASSQLPLAGKGELFF

D gene: TRBD2
J gene: TRBJ2-7
V gene: TRBV7-2
clone size: NA
CDR3 DNA: TGTGCCAGCAGCTTGCTAGCGGGACTCCTGCTTTCGTACGAGCAGTACTTC
CDR3 protein: CASSLLAGLLLSYEQYF

D gene: TRBD1
J gene: TRBJ2-7
V gene: TRBV19
clone size: once
CDR3 DNA: TGTGCCAGCGGGACAGGGCAAACGGGGGAGCAGTACTTC
CDR3 protein: CASGTGQTGEQYF

D gene: NA
J gene: TRBJ1-4
V gene: TRBV6-1
clone size: NA
CDR3 DNA: TGTGCCAGCAGTGAAATCGGGAAACTGTTTTTT
CDR3 protein: CASSEIGKLFF

D gene: NA
J gene: TRBJ2-5
V gene: TRBV5-4
clone size: NA
CDR3 DNA: TGTGCCAGCACCCTAGGGGATTTTGTAGAGACCCAGTACTTC
CDR3 protein: CASTLGDFVETQYF

D gene: TRBD1
J gene: TRBJ1-4
V gene: TRBV10-3
clone size: NA
CDR3 DNA: TGTGCCATCAGTGAGTCGGACAGGGGTAGGGAAAAACTGTTTTTT
CDR3 protein: CAISESDRGREKLFF

D gene: TRBD1
J gene: TRBJ1-6
V gene: TRBV10-1
clone size: NA
CDR3 DNA: TGCGCCAGCAGTAACAGGGGAGATAATTCACCCCTCCACTTT
CDR3 protein: CASSNRGDNSPLHF

D gene: NA
J gene: TRBJ2-1
V gene: TRBV24-1
clone size: once
CDR3 DNA: TGTGCCACCGACGGCGGGCCCTACAATGAGCAGTTCTTC
CDR3 protein: CATDGGPYNEQFF

D gene: NA
J gene: TRBJ1-3
V gene: TRBV4-1
clone size: few
CDR3 DNA: TGCGCCAGCAGCCCTCGGGGGAACTCTGGAAACACCATATATTTT
CDR3 protein: CASSPRGNSGNTIYF

D gene: TRBD1
J gene: TRBJ1-3
V gene: TRBV19
clone size: NA
CDR3 DNA: TGTGCCAGTAGTACAGGGGGCAGAAACACCATATATTTT
CDR3 protein: CASSTGGRNTIYF

D gene: NA
J gene: TRBJ2-2
V gene: TRBV10-1
clone size: once
CDR3 DNA: TGCGCCAGCAGTGAGTCCTACACCGGGGAGCTGTTTTTT
CDR3 protein: CASSESYTGELFF

D gene: NA
J gene: TRBJ1-6
V gene: TRBV10-2
clone size: once
CDR3 DNA: TGCGCCAGCAGTATTACTCAGGGTGGGAATTCACCCCTCCACTTT
CDR3 protein: CASSITQGGNSPLHF

D gene: NA
J gene: TRBJ1-1
V gene: TRBV10-3
clone size: NA
CDR3 DNA: TGTGCCATCAGTGCCGCAGGGAGGGGCTCTGAAGCTTTCTTT
CDR3 protein: CAISAAGRGSEAFF

D gene: TRBD2
J gene: TRBJ2-3
V gene: TRBV6-9
clone size: NA
CDR3 DNA: TGTGCCGGCAGCCCGAGAGGGCAGCGGGAGGGCCCCACAGATACGCAGTATTTT
CDR3 protein: CAGSPRGQREGPTDTQYF

D gene: NA
J gene: TRBJ1-4
V gene: TRBV5-1
clone size: NA
CDR3 DNA: TGCGCCAGCAGCTTGGGGAGCTTTGAAAAACTGTTTTTT
CDR3 protein: CASSLGSFEKLFF

D gene: NA
J gene: TRBJ2-5
V gene: TRBV2
clone size: once
CDR3 DNA: TGTGCCAGCAGTGCATTAACCGGGACCCAGTACTTC
CDR3 protein: CASSALTGTQYF

D gene: TRBD2
J gene: TRBJ2-7
V gene: TRBV2
clone size: NA
CDR3 DNA: TGTGCCAGCAAAGGGACTAGAGAAAACTACGAGCAGTACTTC
CDR3 protein: CASKGTRENYEQYF

D gene: NA
J gene: TRBJ2-7
V gene: TRBV4-1
clone size: NA
CDR3 DNA: TGCGCCAGCAGCCAATCCGTAGCCTACGAGCAGTACTTC
CDR3 protein: CASSQSVAYEQYF

D gene: NA
J gene: TRBJ2-3
V gene: TRBV28
clone size: NA
CDR3 DNA: TGTGCCAGCAGTTTTGGCCCCTTGGACAGAGATACGCAGTATTTT
CDR3 protein: CASSFGPLDRDTQYF

D gene: NA
J gene: TRBJ1-4
V gene: TRBV5-1
clone size: few
CDR3 DNA: TGCGCCAGCAGCCCCGGTGGGTCAGGGTGGTCTAATGAAAAACTGTTTTTT
CDR3 protein: CASSPGGSGWSNEKLFF

D gene: NA
J gene: TRBJ2-7
V gene: TRBV29-1
clone size: NA
CDR3 DNA: TGCAGCGTGGCCACAAGCTCCTACGAGCAGTACTTC
CDR3 protein: CSVATSSYEQYF

D gene: TRBD1
J gene: TRBJ1-6
V gene: TRBV2
clone size: NA
CDR3 DNA: TGTGCCAGCAGTGGGGACAGCCGAGGAAATAATTCACCCCTCCACTTT
CDR3 protein: CASSGDSRGNNSPLHF

D gene: NA
J gene: TRBJ1-2
V gene: TRBV27
clone size: NA
CDR3 DNA: TGTGCCAGCAGCACCCACAGGGTTGGTTATGGCTACACCTTC
CDR3 protein: CASSTHRVGYGYTF

D gene: TRBD2
J gene: TRBJ2-6
V gene: TRBV7-8
clone size: once
CDR3 DNA: TGTGCCAGCAGCTTAGGCGGACTAGCGGGAGTTGATGGGGCCAACGTCCTGACTTTC
CDR3 protein: CASSLGGLAGVDGANVLTF

D gene: NA
J gene: TRBJ2-7
V gene: TRBV5-1
clone size: NA
CDR3 DNA: TGCGCCAGCAGCTTGGTGTCGGGACTCTACGAGCAGTACTTC
CDR3 protein: CASSLVSGLYEQYF

D gene: TRBD2
J gene: TRBJ2-1
V gene: TRBV15
clone size: NA
CDR3 DNA: TGTGCCACCAGCAGTCTCCCTACCGGGACTAGCGGGAGGGTAGGAAACAATGAGCAGTTCTTC
CDR3 protein: CATSSLPTGTSGRVGNNEQFF

D gene: TRBD1
J gene: TRBJ2-4
V gene: TRBV6-5
clone size: NA
CDR3 DNA: TGTGCCAGTCAGCCCCGAGACAGGGGGCGAGACATTCAGTACTTC
CDR3 protein: CASQPRDRGRDIQYF

D gene: TRBD2
J gene: TRBJ2-2
V gene: TRBV5-1
clone size: NA
CDR3 DNA: TGCGCCAGCAGCTTGGGCTCGAGTAGGGGACTAGCATTCGCGAACACCGGGGAGCTGTTTTTT
CDR3 protein: CASSLGSSRGLAFANTGELFF

D gene: NA
J gene: TRBJ1-5
V gene: TRBV28
clone size: once
CDR3 DNA: TGTGCCAGCATCAAAAACAGGGCTCGGGGCAATCAGCCCCAGCATTTT
CDR3 protein: CASIKNRARGNQPQHF

D gene: TRBD1
J gene: TRBJ2-5
V gene: TRBV19
clone size: NA
CDR3 DNA: TGTGCCAGTAGTGTCCGGGACAGGGGTGGGACCCAGTACTTC
CDR3 protein: CASSVRDRGGTQYF

D gene: NA
J gene: TRBJ1-2
V gene: TRBV10-1
clone size: NA
CDR3 DNA: TGCGCCAGCAGTGAGTCCAATGACAAAACTGGCGATGGCTACACCTTC
CDR3 protein: CASSESNDKTGDGYTF

D gene: NA
J gene: TRBJ2-5
V gene: TRBV5-1
clone size: NA
CDR3 DNA: TGCGCCAGCAGCCCCCGAGGGTGGCAAGAGACCCAGTACTTC
CDR3 protein: CASSPRGWQETQYF

D gene: NA
J gene: TRBJ2-1
V gene: TRBV11-2
clone size: NA
CDR3 DNA: TGTGCCAGCAGCTTGTCACTAATCAATGAGCAGTTCTTC
CDR3 protein: CASSLSLINEQFF

D gene: TRBD2
J gene: TRBJ2-5
V gene: TRBV27
clone size: NA
CDR3 DNA: TGTGCCAGCAGTTTGGGACTAGCGGGAGATGAGACCCAGTACTTC
CDR3 protein: CASSLGLAGDETQYF

D gene: TRBD2
J gene: TRBJ2-7
V gene: TRBV7-9
clone size: NA
CDR3 DNA: TGTGCCAGCGGCCGCCCCACTAGCGGGAGTTACGAGCAGTACTTC
CDR3 protein: CASGRPTSGSYEQYF